The present TCR beta chain was sequenced within a study of T cells after yellow fever vaccination. Whole-study context: Those fractions that held only low numbers of cells were prepared using the SMART-Seq v4 Ultra Low Input RNA kit.

As to this clonotype: Its matching antigen is unknown.

The 5'RACE template-switching step produced TCR cDNA and added a universal primer site and UMIs. TCRdb ran MiXCR on the 5' RACE reads and lists one entry per CDR3 protein. The sample has around 600,000 distinct CDR3 sequences, about 12% seen once. General observations from the study: The secondary response was weaker, and its peak arrived faster, on day 5 versus 15. Abundant contaminating clonotypes from the bulk population could appear in FACS-sorted repertoires.

This CDR3 has 19 amino acids. The ends lost 0 bases at V and 6 bases at J; junction bases unmatched: 10. The germline CDR1 and CDR2 sequences are SSHAT and FNYEAQ (reference sequence). The chain links TRBV7-7 to TRBJ2-1, with 14 bases fitting TRBD2. The TCR comes from a man aged 25-45 years who received the YFV17D yellow fever vaccine. This specimen consisted of PBMCs, obtained on the day of the yellow fever booster vaccination. The CDR3 DNA is TGTGCCAGCAGCTTAGCGCGGACTAGCGGGAGGAAGCCCCCCAATGAGCAGTTCTTC. The encoded protein is CASSLARTSGRKPPNEQFF.